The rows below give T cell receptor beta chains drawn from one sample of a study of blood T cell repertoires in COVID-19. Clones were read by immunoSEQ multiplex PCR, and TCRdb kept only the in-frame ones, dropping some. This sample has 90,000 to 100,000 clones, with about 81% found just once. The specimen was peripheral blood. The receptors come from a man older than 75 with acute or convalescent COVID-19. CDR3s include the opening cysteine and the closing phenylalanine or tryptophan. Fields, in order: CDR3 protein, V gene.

CASSLLSGGISNEQFF | TRBV7-7
CASSGGANTGELFF | TRBV6-2/TRBV6-3
CASSLTGLLGYTF | TRBV12-3/TRBV12-4
CASSPWTSGIRNEQFF | TRBV5-1
CASNGRDNNEQFF | TRBV19
CASSTTSGGAGGELFF | TRBV6-2/TRBV6-3
CASSWGTGSNQPQHF | TRBV5-1
CASSRALPSGNTIYF | TRBV4-1
CASSITGQYNQPQHF | TRBV19
CASSVREFYTDTQYF | TRBV9
CASSLMGTGSSYEQYF | TRBV5-1
CASSVFGVTGELFF | TRBV9
CASSPPPRGGSNQPQHF | TRBV2
CASSLSAHTTNEKLFF | TRBV7-8
CASSLGAGGGANEQFF | TRBV11-2
CASSLEGLADSYEQYF | TRBV11-2
CARGQSNTGELFF | TRBV2
CASSEREGGETQYF | TRBV2
CASTDRGKGNTEAFF | TRBV6-5
CASSFTSGLTDTQYF | TRBV5-6
CASSHLQGAGEQYF | TRBV6-5
CASSGMNPGGPNEKLFF | TRBV25-1
CASSEARMAGGETQYF | TRBV2
CATSRDAGTRTYEQYF | TRBV15
CASRRRLDRGLDEQYF | TRBV7-8
CAISDSTGGVYEQYF | TRBV10-3
CASSQAGIAGGLTRTDTQYF | TRBV4-1
CASSRRTVPRQPQHF | TRBV19
CASSSIRGGRADTQYF | TRBV6-2/TRBV6-3
CASSDGTVNTEAFF | TRBV6-4
CASSSFLQKNTEAFF | TRBV19
CASSRLANSEQYF | TRBV6-4
CASSYSLAVSYEQYF | TRBV6-5
CASTATENYGYTF | TRBV6-5
CSAETDQYF | TRBV20-1
CASSDGQVSNYGYTF | TRBV6-4
CASSLAGGRANVLTF | TRBV7-9
CASSPGDGGIYGYTF | TRBV4-3
CASSQRQGAGRTEAFF | TRBV19
CAWSVQADNEKLFF | TRBV30
CASSSGQGEGTEAFF | TRBV7-6
CAIRMRADTEAFF | TRBV10-3
CASSLPGQGWSNEQFF | TRBV6-6
CASSSGQGGYQETQYF | TRBV19
CASSLAERGAYANTGELFF | TRBV5-1
CASSQALASAYEQYF | TRBV4-3
CASSQDLGSYEQYF | TRBV3-1/TRBV3-2
CASSRQDFYNSPLHF | TRBV6-5
CASSLEGTGYEQYF | TRBV7-9
CASRPSGSPRSPGAFF | TRBV3-1/TRBV3-2
CASSVMAAETQYF | TRBV9
CASSSGGENTIYF | TRBV11-2
CASSPIAGGSYNEQFF | TRBV7-2
CASSLGARVDYGYTF | TRBV5-1
CASSRDRGTPEAFF | TRBV7-9
CASSPAGGGDTQYF | TRBV4-1
CASSETGGNQPQHF | TRBV2
CASSFGTSGGAYTGELFF | TRBV9
CAWIKGQLNTEAFF | TRBV30